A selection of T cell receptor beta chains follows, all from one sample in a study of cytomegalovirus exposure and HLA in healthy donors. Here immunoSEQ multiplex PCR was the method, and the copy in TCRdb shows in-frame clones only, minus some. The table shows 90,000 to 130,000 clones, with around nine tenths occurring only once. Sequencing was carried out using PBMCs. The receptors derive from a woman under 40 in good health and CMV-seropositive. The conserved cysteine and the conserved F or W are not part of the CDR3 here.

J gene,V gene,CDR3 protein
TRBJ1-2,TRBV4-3,ASSQGATYGYT
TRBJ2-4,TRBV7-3,ASSFGPGGSTKNIQY
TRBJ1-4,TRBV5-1,ASSPGQSNEKLF
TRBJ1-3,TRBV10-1,ASSDHGTGAGNTIY
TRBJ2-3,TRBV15,ATSRGRAGGPSTDTQY
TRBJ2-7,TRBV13,ASSLRSYEQY
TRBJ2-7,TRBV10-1,ASRPLALADYEQY
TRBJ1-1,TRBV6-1,ASILDPSMGF
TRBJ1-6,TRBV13,ASSGTNSPLH
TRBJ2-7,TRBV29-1,SVRTGTYEQY
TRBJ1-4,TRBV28,ASSPGTGGNEKLF
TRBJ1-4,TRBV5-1,ASSWGDRAGEKLF
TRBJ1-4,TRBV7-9,ASSLAGSPANEKLF
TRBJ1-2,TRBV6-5,ASTTGMTGVSGYT
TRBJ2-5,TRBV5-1,ASSWGSPQETQY
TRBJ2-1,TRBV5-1,ASSRGTSTSYEQF
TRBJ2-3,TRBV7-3,ASSLAGGDTQY
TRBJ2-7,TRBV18,ASSPRDYAYEQY
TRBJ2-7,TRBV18,ASSPGQRSSYEQY
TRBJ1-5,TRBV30,ACGQGKGQPQH
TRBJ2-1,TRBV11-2,ASSSLNSYNEQF
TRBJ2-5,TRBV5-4,ASSLRGGAETQY
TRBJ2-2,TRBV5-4,ASSGTSAANTGELF
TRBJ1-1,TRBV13,ASRGTGDTEAF
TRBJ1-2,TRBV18,ASSPGTGVGSYGYT